These 18 T cell receptor beta chains were sequenced from one sample in a study of vaccination effects on CD4 cells after COVID-19. CD4+ T cells were isolated after less than 12 days of culture. All participants had two doses of either the BNT162b2 or mRNA-1273 vaccine. Their recognized antigens are unknown. Clones were sequenced by immunoSEQ multiplex PCR, and TCRdb holds only the in-frame ones, with some missing. The table includes about 57,000 clones, under 85% detected once. The sample consisted of CD4+ T cells from PBMCs cultured without peptide, taken after COVID-19 vaccination. The receptors were gathered from a human donor who received a COVID-19 vaccine.

The chain is built from TRBV14 and TRBJ1-1; 8 nucleotides line up with TRBD1. The CDR3 is made up of 15 amino acids. Germline lookup yields CDR1 SGHDN and CDR2 FVKESK. Germline trimming cut 3 bases from V and 8 bases from J; bases unmatched to any gene: 11. As DNA, the CDR3 is TGTGCCAGCAGCCAGGGGAAGGACAGGGTTGCGGAAGCTTTCTTT. Protein sequence: CASSQGKDRVAEAFF. The whole variable domain, filled in from reference TRBV14 and TRBJ1-1, reads EAGVTQFPSHSVIEKGQTVTLRCDPISGHDNLYWYRRVMGKEIKFLLHFVKESKQDESGMPNNRFLAERTGGTYSTLKVQPAELEDSGVYFCASSQGKDRVAEAFFGQGTRLTVV.

The V gene is TRBV18, the J gene TRBJ2-7; D gene ambiguous. V lost 3 bases, J lost 0 bases, and 9 bases lay in between. The CDR3 sequence is 14 residues long. CDR1 and CDR2 from the germline V gene are KGHSH and LQKENI. The CDR3 nucleotides are TGTGCCAGCTCACCTCAGGATGCCTCCTACGAGCAGTACTTC. This encodes CASSPQDASYEQYF.

The chain couples TRBV27 to TRBJ2-6; D may be TRBD2 (5 bases). The CDR3 consists of 16 residues. Per the germline V gene, CDR1 is MNHEY and CDR2 is SMNVEV (reference sequence). V was trimmed by 5 bases and J by 3 bases, leaving 14 bases between them. The chain's CDR3 is CASSLERGRGANVLTF. As DNA, the CDR3 is TGTGCCAGCAGTCTCGAGCGAGGGCGTGGGGCCAACGTCCTGACTTTC. Complete variable domain (other parts from reference TRBV27 and TRBJ2-6): EAQVTQNPRYLITVTGKKLTVTCSQNMNHEYMSWYRQDPGLGLRQIYYSMNVEVTDKGDVPEGYKVSRKEKRNFPLILESPSPNQTSLYFCASSLERGRGANVLTFGAGSRLTVL.

The genes are TRBV9 and TRBJ1-6, with 7 bases fitting TRBD1. With 4 bases clipped from V and 7 bases from J, the junction kept 5 bases outside the gene matches. CDR1 and CDR2 from the germline V gene are SGDLS and YYNGEE. CDR3 length equals 14 residues. The CDR3 here is CASSPRTGNSPLHF. The CDR3 nucleotides are TGTGCCAGCAGCCCTCGGACAGGAAATTCACCCCTCCACTTT. Variable domain in full (rest from reference TRBV9 and TRBJ1-6): DSGVTQTPKHLITATGQRVTLRCSPRSGDLSVYWYQQSLDQGLQFLIQYYNGEERAKGNILERFSAQQFPDLHSELNLSSLELGDSALYFCASSPRTGNSPLHFGNGTRLTVT.

The V gene is TRBV6-5, the J gene TRBJ2-7; 8 nucleotides align to TRBD1. The CDR3 is 15 residues long. V shed 8 bases, J shed 4 bases, and the junction held 13 bases outside the gene matches. Germline CDR1 is MNHEY and CDR2 is SVGAGI. The CDR3 here is CASCVHRDRSYEQYF. For the CDR3, the DNA is TGTGCCAGCTGCGTGCACCGGGACAGGAGTTACGAGCAGTACTTC.

The CDR3 spells CASRTLPSYEQFF. CDR3 in DNA: TGTGCCAGCAGAACCCTGCCTAGCTATGAGCAGTTCTTC. The chain joins TRBV6-5 to TRBJ2-1; D is possibly TRBD2 (5 bases). The length of the CDR3 is 13 residues. Trimming cost V 6 bases and J 8 bases, with 14 bases left between them. Germline assignment: CDR1 MNHEY and CDR2 SVGAGI.

This sequence joins TRBV4-1 and TRBJ1-2, with D uncertain. Trimming took 0 bases from V and 3 from J, leaving 17 bases between them. The germline CDR1 and CDR2 sequences are MGHRA and YSYEKL. The CDR3 covers 17 residues. In DNA, the CDR3 is TGCGCCAGCAGCCAAGATCCTGGCAGGACCCTGTACTATGGCTACACCTTC. This encodes CASSQDPGRTLYYGYTF.

This sequence joins TRBV2 and TRBJ1-1, with a tentative D call TRBD1 (5 bases). Germline CDR1 is SNHLY and CDR2 is FYNNEI. The CDR3 totals 14 residues. Trimming left V 5 bases short and J 7 bases short, with 17 bases between. The CDR3 spells CASSRQPLGSEAFF. The CDR3 bases are TGTGCCAGCAGTAGACAGCCCTTGGGGAGTGAAGCTTTCTTT. The complete variable domain, with remaining parts taken from reference TRBV2 and TRBJ1-1, reads EPEVTQTPSHQVTQMGQEVILRCVPISNHLYFYWYRQILGQKVEFLVSFYNNEISEKSEIFDDQFSVERPDGSNFTLKIRSTKLEDSAMYFCASSRQPLGSEAFFGQGTRLTVV.

The gene calls are TRBV6-5 and TRBJ2-4, with a possible D match to TRBD2 (7 bases). CDR3 length: 14 amino acids. Germline assignment: CDR1 MNHEY and CDR2 SVGAGI. V lost 8 bases and J lost 1, with 12 bases in between. CDR3 DNA sequence: TGTGCCAGCCTTGGGAGGGGGGCCAAAAACATTCAGTACTTC. It encodes CASLGRGAKNIQYF.

The CDR3, as DNA: TGTGCCAGCAGGCTCCGGGACGGACAAGAGACCCAGTACTTC. This sequence encodes CASRLRDGQETQYF. The J gene is TRBJ2-5, the V gene TRBV6-5; D is perhaps TRBD1 or TRBD2 (5 bases each). CDR1 is MNHEY, CDR2 SVGAGI, per germline. The CDR3 sequence is 14 residues long. V lost 6 bases and J 2 bases, leaving 13 bases between the germline ends.

The chain has TRBV7-3 and TRBJ1-5; TRBD1 might be the D (5 bases). CDR1 is SGHTA, CDR2 FQGTGA, per germline. The V end lost 3 bases, the J end lost 4 bases, and 13 bases lay between the germline ends. There are 15 residues in the CDR3. The CDR3 loop reads CASSFWKGLNQPQHF. The DNA for the CDR3 is TGTGCCAGCAGCTTTTGGAAGGGGCTAAATCAGCCCCAGCATTTT.

In this sample, this clone turned up once. The chain carries TRBV6-1 and TRBJ2-1; 8 bases map to TRBD2. CDR3 length equals 15 residues. Germline lookup yields CDR1 MNHNS and CDR2 SASEGT. V was pared by 0 bases and J by 2 bases, with 0 bases of the junction left unmatched. The CDR3 nucleotides are TGTGCCAGCAGTGAAGCGGGACTAGCCTACAATGAGCAGTTCTTC. This sequence encodes CASSEAGLAYNEQFF.

The V call is TRBV11-2, the J call TRBJ2-7; 9 nucleotides match TRBD1. The V segment lost 5 bases and the J segment 2 bases; nucleotides outside the gene matches: 13. The germline gives CDR1 SGHAT, CDR2 FQNNGV. The CDR3 has 17 residues. The CDR3, as DNA: TGTGCCAGCAGCGATGGGACAGGGCCCATTTATACCTACGAGCAGTACTTC. It is translated as CASSDGTGPIYTYEQYF. The whole variable domain, filled in from reference TRBV11-2 and TRBJ2-7, reads EAGVAQSPRYKIIEKRQSVAFWCNPISGHATLYWYQQILGQGPKLLIQFQNNGVVDDSQLPKDRFSAERLKGVDSTLKIQPAKLEDSAVYLCASSDGTGPIYTYEQYFGPGTRLTVT.

The chain carries TRBV7-8 and TRBJ2-1; D call uncertain. V was trimmed by 4 bases and J by 8 bases, leaving 24 bases between them. Germline CDR1 SGHVS, CDR2 FQNEAQ. This CDR3 is built from 17 residues. The CDR3 DNA is TGTGCCAGCAGCTCCCTTCCATTTCAACCCGCCCCATATGAGCAGTTCTTC. It is translated as CASSSLPFQPAPYEQFF. The variable domain in full, with the rest retrieved from reference TRBV7-8 and TRBJ2-1, is GAGVSQSPRYKVAKRGQDVALRCDPISGHVSLFWYQQALGQGPEFLTYFQNEAQLDKSGLPSDRFFAERPEGSVSTLKIQRTQQEDSAVYLCASSSLPFQPAPYEQFFGPGTRLTVL.

The chain recombines TRBV30 with TRBJ2-7; a weak D match, TRBD2 (6 bases). This CDR3 has 14 amino acids. The V gene lost 3 bases and the J gene lost 3 bases, with 15 bases spanning the gap. Germline CDR1 reads GTSNPN; CDR2 reads SVGIG (reference sequence). The CDR3 is CAWSLGGKVYEQYF. The CDR3 DNA reads as TGTGCCTGGAGCCTTGGGGGGAAAGTCTACGAGCAGTACTTC.

The rearrangement links TRBV24-1 to TRBJ2-5; 7 bases fit TRBD2. J was trimmed by 5 bases and V by 4 bases; bases with no gene match: 18. The germline CDR1 and CDR2 sequences are KGHDR and SFDVKD. The CDR3 runs to 18 residues. The CDR3 is CATSDPKDWGRAGETQYF. The CDR3 nucleotides are TGTGCCACCAGTGACCCCAAGGATTGGGGGAGGGCCGGGGAGACCCAGTACTTC.

J is TRBJ2-2 and V is TRBV6-6; D remains unclear. Per the germline V gene, CDR1 is MNHNY and CDR2 is SVGAGI (reference sequence). V was trimmed by 7 bases and J by 2 bases, leaving 17 bases between them. The CDR3 runs to 16 residues. CDR3 DNA: TGTGCCAGCATTCAGGCCGGCAGACCTAACACCGGGGAGCTGTTTTTT. Translation gives CASIQAGRPNTGELFF.

This chain uses TRBV2 with TRBJ1-5; 11 nucleotides agree with TRBD1. Germline values: CDR1 SNHLY, CDR2 FYNNEI. V lost 8 bases and J lost 4; bases outside the gene matches: 1. The CDR3 length is 13 residues. CDR3 DNA: TGTGCCAGCGGACAGGGGGCGAATCAGCCCCAGCATTTT. It translates to CASGQGANQPQHF. The full variable domain, in which reference TRBV2 and TRBJ1-5 provide the parts outside the CDR3, is EPEVTQTPSHQVTQMGQEVILRCVPISNHLYFYWYRQILGQKVEFLVSFYNNEISEKSEIFDDQFSVERPDGSNFTLKIRSTKLEDSAMYFCASGQGANQPQHFGDGTRLSIL.